Below, 19 T cell receptor beta chains from the same sample are listed, as sequenced in a study of beta chain features in type 1 diabetes. Study observations and caveats: Patients with Type 1 diabetes showed moderately but significantly shorter TCRB CDR3s in all four CD4+ subsets.

The whole isolated RNA underwent reverse transcription, so sequencing captured expressed TCRB transcripts. This table comes from immunoSEQ multiplex PCR, and its TCRdb copy is limited to in-frame clones, with some not included. The profile shows under 200,000 clones, just over 8% of them singletons. These TCRs' antigens remain unknown. Sample: central memory CD4+ T cells from blood. The receptor source for this set is a woman between 18 and 29 years old with type 1 diabetes.

The chain joins TRBV5-1 to TRBJ2-2, with D possibly matching TRBD2 (6 bases). Trimming stripped 0 bases from V and 0 bases from J, with 9 bases between. The CDR3 spans 16 residues. CDR1 is SGHRS, CDR2 YFSETQ, per germline. The CDR3 loop is CASSLAAGTNTGELFF. CDR3 bases: TGCGCCAGCAGCTTGGCCGCGGGAACGAACACCGGGGAGCTGTTTTTT.

The rearrangement links TRBV18 to TRBJ2-7, with D hard to call. Germline V gene sequence: CDR1 KGHSH, CDR2 LQKENI. The V end lost 6 bases, the J end lost 0 bases, and 12 bases lay between the germline ends. The CDR3 totals 14 residues. In DNA, the CDR3 is TGTGCCAGCTCCGACGAGCGTGACTCCTACGAGCAGTACTTC. It codes for CASSDERDSYEQYF.

This clone was counted between two and nine times. This chain joins TRBV5-6 and TRBJ1-5; D perhaps matches TRBD1 (5 bases). Germline lookup yields CDR1 SGHDT and CDR2 YYEEEE. Trimming removed 0 bases from V and 8 bases from J, with 15 bases in between. The CDR3 extends over 15 amino acids. CDR3 sequence: CASSLGQGGLEPQHF. The CDR3 nucleotides are TGTGCCAGCAGCTTGGGCCAGGGAGGGTTGGAGCCCCAGCATTTT.

V and J are TRBV11-2 and TRBJ2-5, with a possible D match to TRBD2 (5 bases). The CDR3 is 14 residues long. CDR1 SGHAT and CDR2 FQNNGV come from the germline V gene. Trimming took off 8 bases at V and 9 bases at J, with 22 bases between the two ends. CDR3 DNA sequence: TGTGCCAGCGGGTCGGGGATGGTTGGGAATTCCCAGTACTTC. It specifies CASGSGMVGNSQYF.

The chain employs TRBV27 and TRBJ2-1, with 14 bases fitting TRBD2. V lost 5 bases and J lost 7; bases outside the gene matches: 7. The germline gives CDR1 MNHEY, CDR2 SMNVEV (reference sequence). This CDR3 has 16 residues. CDR3: CASSALRLAGGNEQFF. CDR3 in DNA: TGTGCCAGCAGTGCCCTCAGACTAGCGGGGGGGAATGAGCAGTTCTTC.

This clone was counted a few times. The V gene is TRBV11-1, the J gene TRBJ2-7, with TRBD1 matching over 7 bases. Germline V gene data show CDR1 as SGHAT and CDR2 as FQDESV (reference sequence). Trimming at V came to 4 bases and at J to 3 bases, leaving 0 bases not matched to a gene. CDR3 length: 12 amino acids. CDR3 DNA: TGTGCCAGCAGCTACAGGGGCTACGAGCAGTACTTC. Translated: CASSYRGYEQYF.

There are a few counts of this clone. The chain joins TRBV4-1 to TRBJ2-1, with 13 bases aligning to TRBD2. J gave up 9 bases and V 6 bases, and 11 bases lay outside the gene matches. This CDR3 has 16 residues. Germline V CDR1 and CDR2: MGHRA, YSYEKL. The CDR3 sequence is CASSQRGLAGEGEQFF. The CDR3 DNA sequence: TGCGCCAGCAGTCAACGAGGACTAGCGGGAGAGGGTGAGCAGTTCTTC.

The chain uses TRBV7-3 and TRBJ2-6; no definite D call. The CDR3 is 15 amino acids. Germline V gene sequence: CDR1 SGHTA, CDR2 FQGTGA. V was cut by 5 bases and J by 5 bases, with 13 bases left in between. The DNA for the CDR3 is TGTGCCAGCAGCCCTACCCCGATTAGGGCCAACGTCCTGACTTTC. Translating gives CASSPTPIRANVLTF.

CDR3 sequence reads: CASSSRRGLVGTQYF. In nucleotides, the CDR3 is TGTGCCAGCAGCTCCAGGCGGGGGCTCGTCGGTACGCAGTATTTT. The genes are TRBV7-8 and TRBJ2-3, with D tentatively TRBD2 (7 bases). V was pared by 4 bases and J by 8 bases, with 19 bases between. Germline lookup yields CDR1 SGHVS and CDR2 FQNEAQ. The CDR3 is 15 amino acids.

Only a few counts were recorded for this clone. The chain uses TRBV6-6 and TRBJ2-1; no clear D. The CDR3 runs 12 residues. Germline V gives CDR1 MNHNY, CDR2 SVGAGI (reference sequence). Trimming took off 10 bases at V and 0 bases at J, with 7 bases between the two ends. CDR3 DNA sequence: TGTGCCACCTCGAGCTCCTACAATGAGCAGTTCTTC. Translated, it gives CATSSSYNEQFF.

The gene calls are TRBV7-9 and TRBJ2-4; TRBD2 matches at 8 bases. CDR3 length: 15 residues. V lost 5 bases and J lost 8; bases outside the gene matches: 11. CDR1 and CDR2 from the germline V gene are SEHNR and FQNEAQ (reference sequence). CDR3 residues: CASSAAGGRTDIQYF. The DNA for the CDR3 is TGTGCCAGCAGCGCCGCCGGCGGGAGGACGGACATTCAGTACTTC.

This clone came up many times. A junction end diverges from the germline sequence, so it may reflect a read error. The chain combines TRBV5-4 with TRBJ1-2, with D maybe TRBD1 (5 bases). CDR3 size: 14 residues. Germline assignment: CDR1 SGHNT and CDR2 YYREEE (reference sequence). CDR3 DNA: TGTGCCAGCACCTTGGGACTGATGAACTATGGCTACACCTTC. Translated, it gives CASTLGLMNYGYTF.

This clone has just a few counts. The chain links TRBV6-5 to TRBJ1-1, with 7 bases aligning to TRBD1. Per the germline V gene, CDR1 is MNHEY and CDR2 is SVGAGI. The junction had 11 bases not matched to a gene; V was cut back by 0 bases and J by 10 bases. The CDR3 spans 15 residues. The CDR3 loop reads CASSYSRQGAFGAFF. The CDR3 DNA is TGTGCCAGCAGTTACTCCCGACAGGGTGCCTTTGGAGCTTTCTTT.

The chain carries TRBV18 and TRBJ1-5; 10 positions agree with TRBD1. CDR1 KGHSH and CDR2 LQKENI come from the germline V gene. The CDR3 runs 17 residues. V gave up 0 bases and J gave up 2 bases; unmatched junction bases: 4. The CDR3 loop reads CASSPPSGTGGNQPQHF. The CDR3, as DNA: TGTGCCAGCTCACCACCCTCCGGGACAGGGGGCAATCAGCCCCAGCATTTT.

The sample holds a few counts of this clone. The genes are TRBV5-1 and TRBJ2-1, with 12 bases aligning to TRBD2. This CDR3 comprises 15 residues. CDR1 SGHRS and CDR2 YFSETQ come from the germline V gene. The V segment lost 4 bases and the J segment 6 bases; nucleotides outside the gene matches: 5. The DNA of the CDR3 is TGCGCCAGCAGCCCTAGCGGGGGGGTTTTCAATGAGCAGTTCTTC. Protein sequence: CASSPSGGVFNEQFF.

This chain uses TRBV5-1 with TRBJ2-2; 7 nucleotides align to TRBD2. V was pared by 0 bases and J by 1 base, with 3 bases of the junction left unmatched. Germline loops: CDR1 SGHRS, CDR2 YFSETQ. The CDR3 loop spans 16 amino acids. CDR3 residues: CASSLGLAGNTGELFF. DNA for the CDR3: TGCGCCAGCAGCTTGGGGTTAGCGGGGAACACCGGGGAGCTGTTTTTT.

This clone was detected a few times. The J gene is TRBJ2-3, the V gene TRBV19; D is uncertain. CDR3 size: 14 residues. The V and J ends lost 2 bases and 6 bases respectively, with 12 bases between them. Per the germline V gene, CDR1 is LNHDA and CDR2 is SQIVND (reference sequence). CDR3 sequence reads: CASSISSRRDTQYF. Written as DNA, the CDR3 is TGTGCCAGTAGTATATCGTCACGTCGGGATACGCAGTATTTT.

The V call is TRBV5-1, the J call TRBJ1-2, with TRBD1 matching 10 bases. Trimming took 4 bases from V and 8 from J; bases not matched to a gene: 5. Germline CDR1 is SGHRS and CDR2 is YFSETQ. The length of the CDR3 is 13 residues. The CDR3 sequence is CASSPGQGVGYTF. For the CDR3, the DNA is TGCGCCAGCAGCCCCGGACAGGGGGTCGGCTACACCTTC.

The genes are TRBV6-6 and TRBJ1-2, with D tentatively TRBD1 (5 bases). V was clipped by 5 bases and J by 8 bases, with 6 bases between them. Germline V gene data show CDR1 as MNHNY and CDR2 as SVGAGI (reference sequence). This CDR3 spans 10 amino acids. DNA of the CDR3: TGTGCCAGCAGTGCAGGGGGCTACACCTTC. Translating gives CASSAGGYTF.